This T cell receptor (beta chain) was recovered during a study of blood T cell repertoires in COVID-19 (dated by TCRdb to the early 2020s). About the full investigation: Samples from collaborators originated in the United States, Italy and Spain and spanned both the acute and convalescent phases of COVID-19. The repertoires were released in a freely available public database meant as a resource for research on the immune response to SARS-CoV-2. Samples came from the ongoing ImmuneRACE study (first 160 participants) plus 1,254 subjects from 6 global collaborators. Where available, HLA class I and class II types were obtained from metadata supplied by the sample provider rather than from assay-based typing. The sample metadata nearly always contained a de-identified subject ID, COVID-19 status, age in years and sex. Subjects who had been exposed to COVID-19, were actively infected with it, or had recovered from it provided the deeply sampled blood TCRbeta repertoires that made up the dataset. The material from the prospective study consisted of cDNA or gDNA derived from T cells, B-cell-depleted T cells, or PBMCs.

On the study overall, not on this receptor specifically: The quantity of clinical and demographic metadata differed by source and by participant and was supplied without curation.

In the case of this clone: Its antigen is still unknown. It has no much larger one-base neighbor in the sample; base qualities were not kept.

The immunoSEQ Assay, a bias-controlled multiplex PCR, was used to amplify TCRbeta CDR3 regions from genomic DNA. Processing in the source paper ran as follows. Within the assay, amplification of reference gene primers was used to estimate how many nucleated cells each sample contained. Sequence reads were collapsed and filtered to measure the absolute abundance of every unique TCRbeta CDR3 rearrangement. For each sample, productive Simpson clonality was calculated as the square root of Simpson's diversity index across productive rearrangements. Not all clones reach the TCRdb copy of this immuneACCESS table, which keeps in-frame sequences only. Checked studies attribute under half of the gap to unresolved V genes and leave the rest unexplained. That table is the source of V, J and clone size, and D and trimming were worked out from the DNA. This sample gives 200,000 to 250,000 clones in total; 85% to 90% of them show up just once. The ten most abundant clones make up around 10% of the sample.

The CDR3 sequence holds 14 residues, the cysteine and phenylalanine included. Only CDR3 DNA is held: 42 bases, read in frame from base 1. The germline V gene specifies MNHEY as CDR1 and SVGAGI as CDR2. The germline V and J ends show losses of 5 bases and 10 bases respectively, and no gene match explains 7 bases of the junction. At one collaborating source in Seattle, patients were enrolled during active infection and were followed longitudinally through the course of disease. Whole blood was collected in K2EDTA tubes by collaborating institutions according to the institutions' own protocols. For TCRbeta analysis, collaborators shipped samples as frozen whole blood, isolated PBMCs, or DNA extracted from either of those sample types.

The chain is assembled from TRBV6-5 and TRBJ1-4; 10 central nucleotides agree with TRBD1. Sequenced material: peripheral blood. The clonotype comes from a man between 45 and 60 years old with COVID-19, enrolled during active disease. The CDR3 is CASSKTGGFRKLFF. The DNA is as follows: TGTGCCAGCAGTAAGACAGGGGGCTTTAGAAAACTGTTTTTT.